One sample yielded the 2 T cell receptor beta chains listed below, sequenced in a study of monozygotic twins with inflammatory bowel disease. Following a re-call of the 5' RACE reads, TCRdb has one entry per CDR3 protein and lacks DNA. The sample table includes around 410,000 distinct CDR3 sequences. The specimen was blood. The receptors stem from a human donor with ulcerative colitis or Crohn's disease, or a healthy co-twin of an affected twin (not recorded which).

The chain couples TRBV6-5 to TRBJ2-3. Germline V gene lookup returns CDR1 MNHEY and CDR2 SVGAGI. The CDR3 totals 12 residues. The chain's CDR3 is CASSNTGDTQYF.

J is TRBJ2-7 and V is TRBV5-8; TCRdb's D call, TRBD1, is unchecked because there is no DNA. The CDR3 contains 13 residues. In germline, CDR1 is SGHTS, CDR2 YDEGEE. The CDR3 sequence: CASSFGAFYEQYF.